The 5 T cell receptor beta chains below all came from one sample that was sequenced in a study of blood T cell repertoires in COVID-19. Clones were read by immunoSEQ multiplex PCR, and TCRdb kept only the in-frame ones, dropping some. The sample contains under 200,000 clones, approximately 87% of which appear only once. Sequences were obtained from peripheral blood. These receptors came from a man younger than 30 with active or convalescent COVID-19.

Worth noting for this clone: The junction differs from germline at one of its ends, possibly a read error. The J gene is TRBJ1-6, the V gene TRBV11-2; D gene uncertain. Germline CDR1 SGHAT, CDR2 FQNNGV. The length of the CDR3 is 15 residues. As DNA, the CDR3 is TGTGCCAGCACCTTATCCGCAGCGGCGAATTCACCCCTCCACTTT. The encoded protein is CASTLSAAANSPLHF.

The J gene is TRBJ1-2, the V gene TRBV2, with 7 bases lining up with TRBD1. This CDR3 contains 13 residues. Germline CDR1 reads SNHLY; CDR2 reads FYNNEI. J lost 5 bases, V lost 8 bases, and 8 bases had no gene match. CDR3 bases: TGTGCCAGCCTCCCCGGGACAGCATATGGCTACACCTTC. This sequence encodes CASLPGTAYGYTF.

The rearrangement joins TRBV10-2 to TRBJ2-7; the match to TRBD2 covers 9 bases. V was pared by 3 bases and J by 0 bases, with 3 bases of the junction left unmatched. CDR3 length equals 15 residues. Germline V lookup: CDR1 WSHSY, CDR2 SAAADI. The CDR3 is CASSDRAGGSYEQYF. The CDR3 nucleotides read TGCGCCAGCAGTGACCGAGCGGGGGGCTCCTACGAGCAGTACTTC.

V is TRBV19 and J is TRBJ2-5; TRBD2 matches 9 bases. Trimming cost V 7 bases and J 4 bases; bases outside gene matches: 10. The germline gives CDR1 LNHDA, CDR2 SQIVND (reference sequence). CDR3 size: 15 residues. The CDR3, as DNA: TGTGCCAGTAATTCGCCTAGCGGGATTCCAGAGACCCAGTACTTC. Amino acid sequence: CASNSPSGIPETQYF.

V is TRBV18 and J is TRBJ2-1; TRBD1 aligns across 9 bases. V lost 6 bases, J lost 4 bases, and 7 bases stayed unmatched. CDR1 is KGHSH and CDR2 is LQKENI in the germline V gene. The CDR3 totals 15 residues. CDR3 DNA: TGTGCCAGCTCGGCGACAGGGGGGTTATACAATGAGCAGTTCTTC. Protein: CASSATGGLYNEQFF.